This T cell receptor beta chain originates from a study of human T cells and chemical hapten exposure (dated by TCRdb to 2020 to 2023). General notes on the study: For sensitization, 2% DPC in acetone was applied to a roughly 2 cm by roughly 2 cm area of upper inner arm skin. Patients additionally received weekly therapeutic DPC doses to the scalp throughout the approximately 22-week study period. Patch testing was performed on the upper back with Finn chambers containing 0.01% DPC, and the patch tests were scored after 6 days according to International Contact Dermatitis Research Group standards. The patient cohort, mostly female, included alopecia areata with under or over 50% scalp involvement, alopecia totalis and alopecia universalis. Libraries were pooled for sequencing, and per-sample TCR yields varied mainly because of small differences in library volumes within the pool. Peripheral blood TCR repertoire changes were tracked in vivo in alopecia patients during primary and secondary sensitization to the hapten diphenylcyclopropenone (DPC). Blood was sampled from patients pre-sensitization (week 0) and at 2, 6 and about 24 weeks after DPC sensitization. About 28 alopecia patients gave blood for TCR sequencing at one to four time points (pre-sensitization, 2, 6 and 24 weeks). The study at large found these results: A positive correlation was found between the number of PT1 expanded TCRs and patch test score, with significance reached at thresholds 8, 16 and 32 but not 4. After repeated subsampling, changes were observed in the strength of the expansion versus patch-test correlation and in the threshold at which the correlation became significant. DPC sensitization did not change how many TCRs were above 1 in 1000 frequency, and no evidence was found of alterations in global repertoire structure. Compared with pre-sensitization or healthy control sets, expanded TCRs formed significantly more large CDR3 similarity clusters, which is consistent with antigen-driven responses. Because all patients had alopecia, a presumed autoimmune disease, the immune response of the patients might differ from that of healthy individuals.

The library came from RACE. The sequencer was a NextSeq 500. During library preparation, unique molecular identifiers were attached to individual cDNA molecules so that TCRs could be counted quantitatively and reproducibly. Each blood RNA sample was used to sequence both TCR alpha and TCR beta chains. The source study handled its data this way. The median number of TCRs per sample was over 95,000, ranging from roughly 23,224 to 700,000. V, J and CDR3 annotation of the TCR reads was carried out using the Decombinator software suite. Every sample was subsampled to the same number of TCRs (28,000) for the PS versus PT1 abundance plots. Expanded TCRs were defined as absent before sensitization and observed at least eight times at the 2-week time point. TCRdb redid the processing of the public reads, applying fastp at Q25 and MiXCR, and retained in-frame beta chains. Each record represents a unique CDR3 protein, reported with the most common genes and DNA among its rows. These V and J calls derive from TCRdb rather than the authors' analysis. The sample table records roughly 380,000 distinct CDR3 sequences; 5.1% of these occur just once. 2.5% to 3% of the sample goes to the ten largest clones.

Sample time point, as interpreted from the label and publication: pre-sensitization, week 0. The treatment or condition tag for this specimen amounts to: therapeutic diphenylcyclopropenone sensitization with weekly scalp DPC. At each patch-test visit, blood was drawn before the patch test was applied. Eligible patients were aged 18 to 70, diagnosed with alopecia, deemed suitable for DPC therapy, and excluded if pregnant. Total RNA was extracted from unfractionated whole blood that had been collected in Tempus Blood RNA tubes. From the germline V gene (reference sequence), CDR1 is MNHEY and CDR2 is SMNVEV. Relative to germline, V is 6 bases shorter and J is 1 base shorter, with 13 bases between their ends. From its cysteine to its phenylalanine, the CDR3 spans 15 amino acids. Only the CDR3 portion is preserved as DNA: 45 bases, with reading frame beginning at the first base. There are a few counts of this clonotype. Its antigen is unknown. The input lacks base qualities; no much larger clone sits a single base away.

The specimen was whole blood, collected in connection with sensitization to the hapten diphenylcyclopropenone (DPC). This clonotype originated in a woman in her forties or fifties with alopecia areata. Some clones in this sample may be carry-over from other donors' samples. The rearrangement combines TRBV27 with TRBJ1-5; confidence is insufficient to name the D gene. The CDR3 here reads CASRREALSNQPQHF. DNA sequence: TGTGCCAGCAGACGGGAGGCGCTGAGCAATCAGCCCCAGCATTTT.